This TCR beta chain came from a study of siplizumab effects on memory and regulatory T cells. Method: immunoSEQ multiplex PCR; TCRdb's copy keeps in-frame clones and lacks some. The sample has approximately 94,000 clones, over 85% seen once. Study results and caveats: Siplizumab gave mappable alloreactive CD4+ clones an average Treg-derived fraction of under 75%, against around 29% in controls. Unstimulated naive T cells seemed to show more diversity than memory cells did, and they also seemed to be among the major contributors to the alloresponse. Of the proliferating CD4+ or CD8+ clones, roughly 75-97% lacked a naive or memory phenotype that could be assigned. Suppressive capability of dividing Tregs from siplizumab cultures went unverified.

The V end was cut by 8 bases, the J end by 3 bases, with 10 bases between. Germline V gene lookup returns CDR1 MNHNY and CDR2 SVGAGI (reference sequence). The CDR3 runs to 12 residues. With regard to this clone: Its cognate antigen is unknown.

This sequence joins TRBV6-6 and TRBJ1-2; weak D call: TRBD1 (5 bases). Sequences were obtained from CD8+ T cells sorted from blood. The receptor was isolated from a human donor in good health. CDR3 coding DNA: TGTGCCAGCGAAGGGGACGACTATGGCTACACCTTC. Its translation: CASEGDDYGYTF.